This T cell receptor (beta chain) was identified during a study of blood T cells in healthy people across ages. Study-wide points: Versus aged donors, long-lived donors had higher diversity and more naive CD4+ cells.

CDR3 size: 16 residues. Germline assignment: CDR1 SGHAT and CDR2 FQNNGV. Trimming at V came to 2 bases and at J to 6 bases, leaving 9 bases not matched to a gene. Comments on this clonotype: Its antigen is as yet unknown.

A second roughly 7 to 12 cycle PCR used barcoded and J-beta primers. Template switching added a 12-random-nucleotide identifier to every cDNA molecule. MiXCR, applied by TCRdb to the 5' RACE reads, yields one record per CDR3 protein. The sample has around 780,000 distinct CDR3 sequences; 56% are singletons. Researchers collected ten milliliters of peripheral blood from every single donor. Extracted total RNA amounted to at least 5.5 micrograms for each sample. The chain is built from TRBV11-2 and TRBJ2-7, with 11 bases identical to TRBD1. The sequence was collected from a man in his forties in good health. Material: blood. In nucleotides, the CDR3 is TGTGCCAGCAGCTTAATTAGAGGACAGGGGGCGTGCGAGCAGTACTTC. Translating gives CASSLIRGQGACEQYF.